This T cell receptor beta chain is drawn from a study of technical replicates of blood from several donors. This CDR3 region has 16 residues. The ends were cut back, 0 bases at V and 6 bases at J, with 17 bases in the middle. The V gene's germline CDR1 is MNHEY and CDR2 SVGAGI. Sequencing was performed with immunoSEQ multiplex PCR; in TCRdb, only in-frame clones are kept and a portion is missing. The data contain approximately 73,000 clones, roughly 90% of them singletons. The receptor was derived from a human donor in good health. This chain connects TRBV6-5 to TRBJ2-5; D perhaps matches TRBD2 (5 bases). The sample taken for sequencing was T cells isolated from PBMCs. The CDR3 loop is CASSYSGEGVGQTQYF. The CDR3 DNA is TGTGCCAGCAGTTACTCCGGAGAGGGAGTCGGACAGACCCAGTACTTC.